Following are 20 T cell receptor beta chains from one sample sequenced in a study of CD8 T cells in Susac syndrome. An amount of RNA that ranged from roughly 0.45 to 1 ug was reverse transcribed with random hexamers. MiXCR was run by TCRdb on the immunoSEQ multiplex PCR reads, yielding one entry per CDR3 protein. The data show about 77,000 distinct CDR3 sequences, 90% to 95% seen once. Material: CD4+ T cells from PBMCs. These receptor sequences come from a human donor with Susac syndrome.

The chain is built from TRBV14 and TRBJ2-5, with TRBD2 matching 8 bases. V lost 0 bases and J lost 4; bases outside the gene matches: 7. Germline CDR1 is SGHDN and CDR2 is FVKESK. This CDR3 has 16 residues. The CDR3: CASSQDLGGAIETQYF. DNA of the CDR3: TGTGCCAGCAGCCAAGATCTCGGGGGGGCCATAGAGACCCAGTACTTC. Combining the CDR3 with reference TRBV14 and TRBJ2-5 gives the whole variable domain EAGVTQFPSHSVIEKGQTVTLRCDPISGHDNLYWYRRVMGKEIKFLLHFVKESKQDESGMPNNRFLAERTGGTYSTLKVQPAELEDSGVYFCASSQDLGGAIETQYFGPGTRLLVL.

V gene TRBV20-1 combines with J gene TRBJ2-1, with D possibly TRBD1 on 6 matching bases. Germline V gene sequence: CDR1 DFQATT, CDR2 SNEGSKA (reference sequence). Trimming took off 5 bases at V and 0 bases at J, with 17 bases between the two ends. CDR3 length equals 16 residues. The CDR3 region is CSASLRTARSYNEQFF. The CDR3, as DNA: TGCAGTGCTTCACTTCGGACAGCGCGCTCCTACAATGAGCAGTTCTTC.

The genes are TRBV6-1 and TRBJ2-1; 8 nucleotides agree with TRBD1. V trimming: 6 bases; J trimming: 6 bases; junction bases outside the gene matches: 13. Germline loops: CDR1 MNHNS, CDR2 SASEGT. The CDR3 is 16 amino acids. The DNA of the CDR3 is TGTGCCAGCAGCCGAACGGGACAGGCCCTTTTCAATGAGCAGTTCTTC. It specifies CASSRTGQALFNEQFF.

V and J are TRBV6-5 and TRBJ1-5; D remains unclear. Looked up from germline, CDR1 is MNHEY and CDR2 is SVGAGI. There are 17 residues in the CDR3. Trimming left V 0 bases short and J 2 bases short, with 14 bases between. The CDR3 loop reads CASSYSGPGNGNQPQHF. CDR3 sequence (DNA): TGTGCCAGCAGTTACTCGGGCCCCGGGAATGGCAATCAGCCCCAGCATTTT.

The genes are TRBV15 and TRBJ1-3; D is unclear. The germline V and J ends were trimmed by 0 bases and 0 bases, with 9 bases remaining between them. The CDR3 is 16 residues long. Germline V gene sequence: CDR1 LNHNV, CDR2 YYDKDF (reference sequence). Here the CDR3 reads CATSRDRLYSGNTIYF. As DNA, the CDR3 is TGTGCCACCAGCAGAGATCGGCTATACTCTGGAAACACCATATATTTT.

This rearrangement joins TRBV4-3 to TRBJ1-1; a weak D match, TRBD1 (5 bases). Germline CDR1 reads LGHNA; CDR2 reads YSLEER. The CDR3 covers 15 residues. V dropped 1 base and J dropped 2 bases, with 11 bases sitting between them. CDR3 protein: CASSQGGTSNTEAFF. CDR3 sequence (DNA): TGCGCCAGCAGCCAAGGGGGCACTTCAAACACTGAAGCTTTCTTT.

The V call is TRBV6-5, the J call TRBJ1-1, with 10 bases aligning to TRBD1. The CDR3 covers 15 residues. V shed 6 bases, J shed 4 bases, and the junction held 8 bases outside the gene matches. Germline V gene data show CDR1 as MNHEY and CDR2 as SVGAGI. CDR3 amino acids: CASRATRDRGTEAFF. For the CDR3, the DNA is TGTGCCAGCAGGGCCACCCGGGACAGGGGCACTGAAGCTTTCTTT.

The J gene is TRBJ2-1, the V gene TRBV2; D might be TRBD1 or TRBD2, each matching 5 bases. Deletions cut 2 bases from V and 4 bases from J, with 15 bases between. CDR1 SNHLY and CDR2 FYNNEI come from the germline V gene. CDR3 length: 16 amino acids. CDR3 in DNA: TGTGCCAGCAGTGAAATGCTCGGGACCCTTTACAATGAGCAGTTCTTC. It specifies CASSEMLGTLYNEQFF.

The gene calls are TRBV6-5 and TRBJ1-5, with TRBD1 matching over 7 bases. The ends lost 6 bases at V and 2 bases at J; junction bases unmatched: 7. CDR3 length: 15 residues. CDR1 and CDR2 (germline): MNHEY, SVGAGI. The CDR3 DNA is TGTGCCAGCAGAGAGCGACAGGGCCGCAATCAGCCCCAGCATTTT. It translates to CASRERQGRNQPQHF.

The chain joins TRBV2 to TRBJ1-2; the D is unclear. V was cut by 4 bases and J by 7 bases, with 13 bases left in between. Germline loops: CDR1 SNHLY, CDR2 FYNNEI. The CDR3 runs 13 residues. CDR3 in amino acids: CASSGGLGRGYTF. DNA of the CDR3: TGTGCCAGCAGTGGGGGATTGGGTCGTGGCTACACCTTC.

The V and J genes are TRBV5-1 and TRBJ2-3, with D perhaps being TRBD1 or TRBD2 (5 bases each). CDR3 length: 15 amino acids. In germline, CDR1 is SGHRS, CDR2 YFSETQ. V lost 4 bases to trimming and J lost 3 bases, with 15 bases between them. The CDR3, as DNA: TGCGCCAGCAGCCTCGAGGGGTTAACTACAGATACGCAGTATTTT. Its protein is CASSLEGLTTDTQYF. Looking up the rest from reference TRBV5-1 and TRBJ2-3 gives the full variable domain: KAGVTQTPRYLIKTRGQQVTLSCSPISGHRSVSWYQQTPGQGLQFLFEYFSETQRNKGNFPGRFSGRQFSNSRSEMNVSTLELGDSALYLCASSLEGLTTDTQYFGPGTRLTVL.

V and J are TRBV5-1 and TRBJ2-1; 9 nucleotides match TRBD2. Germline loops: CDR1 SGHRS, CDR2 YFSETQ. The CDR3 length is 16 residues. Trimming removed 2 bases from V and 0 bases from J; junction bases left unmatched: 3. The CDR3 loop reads CASSFGSGSSYNEQFF. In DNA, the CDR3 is TGCGCCAGCAGCTTCGGTAGCGGGAGCTCCTACAATGAGCAGTTCTTC.

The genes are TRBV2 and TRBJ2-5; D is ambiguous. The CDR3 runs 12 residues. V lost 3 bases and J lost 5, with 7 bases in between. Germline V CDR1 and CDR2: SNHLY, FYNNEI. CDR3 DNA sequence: TGTGCCAGCAGTGAGGTTATCGAGACCCAGTACTTC. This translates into CASSEVIETQYF.

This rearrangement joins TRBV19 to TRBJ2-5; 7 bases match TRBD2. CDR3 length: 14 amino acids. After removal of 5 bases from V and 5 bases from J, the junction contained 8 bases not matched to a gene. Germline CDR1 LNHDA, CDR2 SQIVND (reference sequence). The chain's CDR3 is CASSVTSARETQYF. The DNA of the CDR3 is TGTGCCAGTAGTGTAACTAGCGCCAGGGAGACCCAGTACTTC.

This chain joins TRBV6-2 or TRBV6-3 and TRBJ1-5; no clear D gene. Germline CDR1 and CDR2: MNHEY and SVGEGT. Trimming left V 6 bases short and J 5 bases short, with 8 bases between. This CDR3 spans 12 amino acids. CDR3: CASRDPYQPQHF. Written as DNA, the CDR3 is TGTGCCAGCAGGGATCCTTATCAGCCCCAGCATTTT.

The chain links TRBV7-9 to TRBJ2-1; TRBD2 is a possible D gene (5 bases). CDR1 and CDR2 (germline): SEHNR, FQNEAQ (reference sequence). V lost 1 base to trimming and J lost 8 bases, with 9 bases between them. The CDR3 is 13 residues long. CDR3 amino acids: CASSLVEAHEQFF. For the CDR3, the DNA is TGTGCCAGCAGCTTAGTGGAGGCCCATGAGCAGTTCTTC.

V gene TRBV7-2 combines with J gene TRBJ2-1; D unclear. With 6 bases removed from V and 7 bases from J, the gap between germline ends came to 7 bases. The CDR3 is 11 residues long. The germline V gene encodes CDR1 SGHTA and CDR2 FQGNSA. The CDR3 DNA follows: TGTGCCAGCAGACTCTTGAATGAGCAGTTCTTC. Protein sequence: CASRLLNEQFF.

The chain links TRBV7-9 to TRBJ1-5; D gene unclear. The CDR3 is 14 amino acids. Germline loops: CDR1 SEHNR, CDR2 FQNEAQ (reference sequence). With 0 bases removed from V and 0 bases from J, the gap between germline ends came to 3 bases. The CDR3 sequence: CASSLASSNQPQHF. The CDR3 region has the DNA TGTGCCAGCAGCTTAGCGAGTAGCAATCAGCCCCAGCATTTT. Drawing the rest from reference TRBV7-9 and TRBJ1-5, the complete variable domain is DTGVSQNPRHKITKRGQNVTFRCDPISEHNRLYWYRQTLGQGPEFLTYFQNEAQLEKSRLLSDRFSAERPKGSFSTLEIQRTEQGDSAMYLCASSLASSNQPQHFGDGTRLSIL.

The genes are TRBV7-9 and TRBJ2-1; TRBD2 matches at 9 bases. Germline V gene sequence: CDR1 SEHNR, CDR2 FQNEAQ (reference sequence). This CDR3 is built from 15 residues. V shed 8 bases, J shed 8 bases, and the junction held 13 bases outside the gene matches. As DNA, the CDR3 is TGTGCCAGCGCCCTGGGCGGGAGGGCCTTGCATGAGCAGTTCTTC. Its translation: CASALGGRALHEQFF.

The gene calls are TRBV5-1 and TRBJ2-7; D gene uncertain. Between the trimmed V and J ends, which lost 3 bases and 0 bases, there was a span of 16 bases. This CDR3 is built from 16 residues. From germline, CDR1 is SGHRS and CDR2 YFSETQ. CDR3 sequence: CASSSVARVSSYEQYF. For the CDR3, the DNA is TGCGCCAGCAGCTCTGTGGCTCGGGTGAGCTCCTACGAGCAGTACTTC.